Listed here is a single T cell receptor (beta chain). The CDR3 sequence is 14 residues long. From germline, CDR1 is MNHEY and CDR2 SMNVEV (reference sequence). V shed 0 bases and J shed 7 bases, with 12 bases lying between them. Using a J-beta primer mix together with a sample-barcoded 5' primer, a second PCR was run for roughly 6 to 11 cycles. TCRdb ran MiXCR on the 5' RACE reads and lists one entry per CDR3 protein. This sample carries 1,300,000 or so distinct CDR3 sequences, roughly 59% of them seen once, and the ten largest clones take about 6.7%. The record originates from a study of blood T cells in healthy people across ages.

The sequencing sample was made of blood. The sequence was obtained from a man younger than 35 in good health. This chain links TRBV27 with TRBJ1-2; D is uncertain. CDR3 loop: CASSLSSRWFGYTF. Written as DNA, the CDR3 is TGTGCCAGCAGTTTATCAAGTAGATGGTTTGGCTACACCTTC.